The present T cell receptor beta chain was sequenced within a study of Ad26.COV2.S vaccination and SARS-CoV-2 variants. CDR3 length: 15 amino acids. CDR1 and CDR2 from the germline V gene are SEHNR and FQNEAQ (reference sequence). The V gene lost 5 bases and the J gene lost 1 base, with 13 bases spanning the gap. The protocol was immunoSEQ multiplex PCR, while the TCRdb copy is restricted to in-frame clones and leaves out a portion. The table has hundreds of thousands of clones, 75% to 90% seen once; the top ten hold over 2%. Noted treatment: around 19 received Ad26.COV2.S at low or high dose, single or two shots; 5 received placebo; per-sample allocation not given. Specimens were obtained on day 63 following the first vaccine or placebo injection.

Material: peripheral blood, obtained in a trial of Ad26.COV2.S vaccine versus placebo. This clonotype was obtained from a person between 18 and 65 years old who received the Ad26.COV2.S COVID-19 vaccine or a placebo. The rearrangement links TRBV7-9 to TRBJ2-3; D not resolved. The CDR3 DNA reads TGTGCCAGCAGCCGCCCGTCGGTACGCACAGATACGCAGTATTTT. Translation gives CASSRPSVRTDTQYF.